This TCR beta chain was sequenced in a study of radiotherapy plus CTLA-4 blockade in lung cancer. Study-wide context: Around 19% of enrolled patients responded objectively, and approximately 34% had disease control.

Some clones are missing from TCRdb's copy, which holds only in-frame ones; the method was immunoSEQ multiplex PCR. The table includes 90,000 or so clones, approximately 86% detected once. This CDR3 is built from 16 residues. CDR1 is KGHSH, CDR2 LQKENI, per germline. J gave up 2 bases and V 3 bases, and 10 bases lay outside the gene matches. The study gave focal radiation plus ipilimumab CTLA-4 blockade to patients with chemo-refractory metastatic non-small-cell lung cancer. Sequencing was performed on peripheral blood, taken from a patient treated with radiotherapy plus ipilimumab. The receptor was isolated from a human donor with non-small cell lung cancer who had a partial response to radiotherapy plus ipilimumab. V and J are TRBV18 and TRBJ2-7; 7 bases map to TRBD2. The CDR3 nucleotides read TGTGCCAGCTCACCGAAGGACGGGAGGTCTCCCTACGAGCAGTACTTC. Translating it yields CASSPKDGRSPYEQYF.